This entry concerns a single T cell receptor (beta chain). This clonotype appeared a few times. Its antigen remains undetermined. Per-nucleotide qualities are absent, and no much larger clonotype sits a single base away. Every donor in the study was a healthy Caucasian. Three pairs of female monozygotic twins, all aged 18 to 29 years, were included in the twin cohort. Miltenyi CD45RO+ enrichment and human naive T-cell isolation kits were used to isolate memory (CD45RO+) and naive T cells from PBMC. Receptors were amplified or captured by 5' RACE. This sample was sequenced with an Illumina HiSeq 2000. Template switching added a universal primer binding site, and the final cDNA carried a unique molecular identifier that allowed TCR cDNA molecules to be counted accurately. Specific primers in the conserved constant-segment region were used to synthesize first-strand cDNA for TCR alpha and beta chains. To control for contamination, each cDNA library was double barcoded with a SMART-Mk sample barcode plus Illumina barcodes. TruSeq adapter sequences and Illumina sample barcodes were added in two successive PCR steps. Sequencing of the TCR alpha and beta cDNA libraries was done on the Illumina HiSeq platform using custom primers. The authors' pipeline ran thus. Raw reads were processed with MiGEC to extract unique molecular identifiers, and MiXCR was used to determine CDR3 positions. For each individual, recombination models were inferred using an EM algorithm with the repgenHMM and IGoR tools. The analysis of shared clonotypes was done with the tcR package in R, with sharing normalized by the product of cloneset sizes. To study raw recombination free of thymic and clonal selection effects, out-of-frame nonproductive sequences were analyzed. The raw public reads went through TCRdb reprocessing: fastp at Q25, MiXCR clone calling, in-frame beta chains kept. CDR3 protein duplicates are merged, each entry listing the most common genes and DNA. The V and J calls were determined by TCRdb, not by the authors. This sample has around 250,000 distinct CDR3 sequences in its table, and roughly 13% of those were observed once. The ten largest make up more than 3.5% of the sample.

These data belong to a study of identical twins (dated by TCRdb to about 2016). The study in broad terms: The study deep-sequenced TCR alpha and beta repertoires from monozygotic twins, unrelated adults of various ages and cord blood to test whether fetal clonotypes persist. Replicate twin experiments were performed at different times using different library preparation protocols to rule out contamination. Summary of the overall study and its limitations: Compared with coincidental sharing between unrelated individuals, out-of-frame TCR alpha sequences shared between twins showed an excess of sequences with low generation probability. In monozygotic twins, recombination models systematically underestimated out-of-frame TCR alpha sharing, but the models matched the sharing seen between unrelated individuals. Excess twin sharing in beta out-of-frame sequences was weaker because fewer shared sequences lowered the signal-to-noise ratio. Invariant T cells such as MAIT and iNKT could partly confound zero-insertion analyses, though diverse VJ usage argued against this for most clonotypes. Because the same donors could not be followed over many years, conclusions were based on cross-sectional statistical analysis. Abundant cord blood beta clonotypes carried fewer insertions; young adult naive repertoires showed a weaker similar trend, while memory repertoires showed none.

The CDR3 holds 15 amino acids from the cysteine to the phenylalanine. The only DNA kept is the CDR3, 45 bases in frame from the first base. V is shortened by 0 bases, J by 3 bases, and the region joining them spans 11 bases. From a lookup of the germline V gene (reference sequence), CDR1 and CDR2 are LGHDT and YNNKEL. These data are also associated with another study on yellow fever vaccine responses in identical twins. That second report states: According to the authors, the vaccine-induced T cell response in identical twins seemed to be partly convergent and partly specific to each individual. Focusing on identical twins, the study followed the T cell clones that responded to the vaccine, and did so with precision.

Here the chain combines TRBV3-1 and TRBJ1-1; the D gene lacks a confident call. Sequencing used memory (CD45RO+) T cells sorted from blood. The sample's cell subset or site, from its label and the paper: CD45RO+ enriched T cells. The clonotype originates from a woman under 30 in good health. The DNA is TGTGCCAGCAGCCAAGATTTTCGTGGGTACACTGAAGCTTTCTTT. It is translated as CASSQDFRGYTEAFF.